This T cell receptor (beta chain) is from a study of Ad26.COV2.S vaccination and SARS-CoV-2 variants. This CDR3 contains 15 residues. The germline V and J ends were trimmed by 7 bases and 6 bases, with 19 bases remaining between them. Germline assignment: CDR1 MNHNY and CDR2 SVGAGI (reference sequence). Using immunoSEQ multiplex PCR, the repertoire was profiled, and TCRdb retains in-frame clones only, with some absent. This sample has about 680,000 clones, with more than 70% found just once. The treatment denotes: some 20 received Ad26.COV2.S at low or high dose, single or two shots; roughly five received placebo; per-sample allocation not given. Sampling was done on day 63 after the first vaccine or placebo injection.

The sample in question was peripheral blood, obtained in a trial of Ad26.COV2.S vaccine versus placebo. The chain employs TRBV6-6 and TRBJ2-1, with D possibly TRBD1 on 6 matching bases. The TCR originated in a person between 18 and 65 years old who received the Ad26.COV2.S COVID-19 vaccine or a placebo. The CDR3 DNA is TGTGCCAGCACCGTCCAGGGGTCCCAGAGCAATGAGCAGTTCTTC. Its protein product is CASTVQGSQSNEQFF.